Listed below are T cell receptor beta chains from one sample, sequenced in a study of breast tumors, draining lymph nodes, adjacent tissues. TCRdb re-analysed the multiplex PCR reads in MiXCR, keeping a single row per CDR3 protein. The repertoire holds about 110,000 distinct CDR3 sequences, with more than 30% as singletons. The sample consisted of axillary lymph node tissue. These receptor sequences come from a female donor with breast cancer. Some clones in this sample may be carry-over from other donors' samples. Each CDR3 is given with its conserved first and last residue. D genes are given only for firm matches. Some rows mark clone size as missing; the rest say once, few, many or name a class of expanded clone.

clone_size	d_call	v_call	j_call	cdr3_aa	cdr3_nt
many	TRBD1	TRBV7-2	TRBJ1-2	CASSFRQGLGGYTF	TGTGCCAGCAGCTTCAGACAGGGGCTCGGTGGCTACACCTTC
.	.	TRBV20-1	TRBJ1-5	CSARSGESNQPQHF	TGCAGTGCTAGGTCCGGGGAGAGCAATCAGCCCCAGCATTTT
.	.	TRBV6-6	TRBJ1-3	CASSLPDLGNTIYF	TGTGCCAGCAGTCTACCTGACCTTGGAAACACCATATATTTT
many	.	TRBV4-3	TRBJ2-7	CASSQEGTYGDEQYF	TGCGCCAGCAGCCAAGAGGGGACATACGGGGACGAGCAGTACTTC
many	.	TRBV20-1	TRBJ2-3	CSAFGGGTDTQYF	TGCAGTGCTTTCGGGGGAGGCACAGATACGCAGTATTTT
.	.	TRBV6-4	TRBJ2-2	CASSHTGEPFF	TGTGCCTCCTCGCACACCGGGGAGCCGTTTTTT
many	TRBD2	TRBV28	TRBJ2-7	CASCCAGGTYEQYF	TGTGCCAGCTGCTGCGCGGGAGGCACCTACGAGCAGTACTTC
.	.	TRBV29-1	TRBJ1-5	CSAGSREGADKPQHF	TGCAGCGCTGGTTCCCGGGAGGGAGCTGATAAGCCCCAGCATTTT
few	.	TRBV28	TRBJ2-5	CASSFGRGRGETQYF	TGTGCCAGCAGTTTTGGCCGGGGCAGGGGAGAGACCCAGTACTTC
many	.	TRBV2	TRBJ2-1	CASRTSDGSIRDEQFF	TGTGCCAGCAGGACCTCCGACGGCTCGATTAGGGATGAGCAGTTCTTC
.	TRBD1	TRBV6-5	TRBJ2-3	CASSHSSKGGRTDTQYF	TGTGCCAGCAGTCACTCCTCTAAAGGGGGCCGCACAGATACGCAGTATTTT
many	TRBD1	TRBV12-3/TRBV12-4	TRBJ2-7	CASSFDRAYEQYF	TGTGCCAGCAGTTTTGACAGGGCCTACGAGCAGTACTTC
many	.	TRBV6-1	TRBJ2-3	CAASRLLSTDTQYF	TGTGCCGCCTCCAGGCTACTTAGCACAGATACGCAGTATTTT
.	TRBD1	TRBV20-1	TRBJ1-1	CSARVGQINTEAFF	TGCAGTGCTAGAGTGGGACAGATTAACACTGAAGCTTTCTTT
.	TRBD2	TRBV24-1	TRBJ2-6	CATSRGEGDSGANVLTF	TGTGCCACCTCACGAGGGGAGGGCGACTCTGGGGCCAACGTCCTGACTTTC
many	.	TRBV29-1	TRBJ2-1	CSVLATYSYNEQFF	TGCAGCGTTCTAGCGACCTACTCCTACAATGAGCAGTTCTTC
many	TRBD2	TRBV19	TRBJ2-7	CASSPSGSGYEQYF	TGTGCCAGTAGTCCTAGCGGGAGCGGGTACGAGCAGTACTTC
many	.	TRBV10-2	TRBJ2-5	CASSGDSPQETQYF	TGCGCCAGCAGCGGAGACAGTCCCCAGGAGACCCAGTACTTC
many	TRBD1	TRBV2	TRBJ2-1	CASSSYRGGQFF	TGTGCCAGCAGTTCGTACAGGGGTGGGCAGTTCTTC
many	TRBD1	TRBV4-3	TRBJ1-2	CASSQDNKGAKGSYTF	TGCGCCAGCAGCCAAGATAATAAGGGGGCTAAGGGGAGCTACACCTTC
.	.	TRBV11-2	TRBJ1-3	CASSGTNSAGNTIYF	TGCGCCAGCAGCGGCACAAACAGTGCTGGAAACACCATATATTTT
few	TRBD2	TRBV30	TRBJ2-3	CAWSAVPGLAGSTDTQYF	TGTGCCTGGAGTGCCGTCCCGGGACTAGCGGGAAGTACAGATACGCAGTATTTT
many	.	TRBV7-3	TRBJ1-3	CASSRLSRSSGNTIYF	TGTGCCAGCAGCCGTCTTTCTAGGAGCTCTGGAAACACCATATATTTT
many	.	TRBV6-5	TRBJ1-2	CASSYSSYGYTF	TGTGCCAGCAGTTACTCGAGCTATGGCTACACCTTC
.	TRBD2	TRBV29-1	TRBJ2-1	CSVELAGVEQFF	TGCAGCGTTGAACTAGCGGGAGTTGAGCAGTTCTTC
.	.	TRBV4-1	TRBJ2-7	CASSRGPGPSYYEQYF	TGCGCCAGCAGCAGAGGCCCCGGTCCGAGCTACTACGAGCAGTACTTC
.	TRBD2	TRBV14	TRBJ2-7	CASGPEWTSDVYAQYF	TGTGCCAGCGGCCCCGAGTGGACTAGCGATGTATACGCGCAGTACTTC
many	TRBD1	TRBV7-3	TRBJ2-5	CASSLRDRETQYF	TGTGCCAGCAGCTTAAGGGACAGGGAGACCCAGTACTTC
many	.	TRBV5-4	TRBJ2-5	CASSLIERETQYF	TGTGCCAGCAGCTTGATTGAGCGGGAGACCCAGTACTTC
many	.	TRBV6-5	TRBJ1-6	CASSHARAGSPLHF	TGTGCCAGCAGTCACGCGAGGGCGGGGTCACCCCTCCACTTT
.	.	TRBV7-2	TRBJ2-3	CASSPPRGADTQYF	TGTGCCAGCAGCCCCCCGCGGGGCGCAGATACGCAGTATTTT
.	.	TRBV29-1	TRBJ1-4	CNVEIGTTSEKLFF	TGCAACGTTGAAATTGGGACAACTAGTGAAAAACTGTTTTTT
many	TRBD1	TRBV6-5	TRBJ1-3	CASSPPGQSLYF	TGTGCCAGCAGCCCCCCGGGACAGAGCCTATATTTT
many	.	TRBV11-2	TRBJ1-2	CASSTGTPVPVF	TGTGCCAGCAGCACTGGGACGCCTGTCCCAGTCTTC
once	.	TRBV19	TRBJ1-4	CASSIGGGGATNEKLFF	TGTGCCAGTAGTATAGGCGGAGGGGGAGCGACTAATGAAAAACTGTTTTTT
many	TRBD2	TRBV10-3	TRBJ2-1	CAIKGTSGNTRSNEQFF	TGTGCCATCAAAGGGACTAGCGGGAATACCCGCAGCAATGAGCAGTTCTTC
many	TRBD1	TRBV6-1	TRBJ1-5	CASSEGGQGRQPQHF	TGTGCCAGCAGTGAAGGGGGACAGGGGAGGCAGCCCCAGCATTTT
.	.	TRBV2	TRBJ2-3	CASRMSAGDATDTQYF	TGTGCCAGCAGGATGTCGGCAGGGGATGCCACAGATACGCAGTATTTT
many	.	TRBV4-3	TRBJ1-2	CASSHTGSNYGYTF	TGCGCCAGCAGCCACACAGGGTCTAACTATGGCTACACCTTC
many	.	TRBV6-4	TRBJ1-6	CASSEGRTNSPLHF	TGTGCCAGCAGTGAAGGTCGGACAAATTCACCCCTCCACTTT